The clone carrying this T cell receptor (beta chain) has ten or more counts. Antigen unknown. RNA transcripts gave rise to amplified TCR beta CDR3 regions. In the first-round RT-PCR of the TCR CDR3, the HTBI primer set was used. From the multiplex PCR reads, TCRdb called clonotypes with MiXCR, one entry per CDR3 protein. The sample lists fewer than 550,000 distinct CDR3 sequences, approximately 24% seen once, with about 11% in the top ten. Diagnosis relied on clinical symptoms, serum thyroxine and TRAb, thyroid ultrasound and orbital computed tomography. Each 10 ml fresh peripheral blood draw supplied the PBMCs. The record originates from a study of T cells in Graves' hyperthyroidism and ophthalmopathy. Germline V CDR1 and CDR2: DFQATT, SNEGSKA (reference sequence). The CDR3 spans 14 residues. The junction had 8 bases not matched to a gene; V was cut back by 3 bases and J by 4 bases. Study results and caveats: A 13 V-J signature model discriminated ophthalmopathy versus stable hyperthyroidism. The majority of expanded thyroid clonotypes above 0.001 also appeared in blood.

The receptor was derived from a woman aged 30 to 39 with Graves' ophthalmopathy. The V call is TRBV20-1, the J call TRBJ1-2; 7 bases align to TRBD1. Sequenced sample: blood. The chain's CDR3 is CSARNRGHIYGYTF. In nucleotides, the CDR3 is TGCAGTGCTAGGAACAGGGGTCATATCTATGGCTACACCTTC.